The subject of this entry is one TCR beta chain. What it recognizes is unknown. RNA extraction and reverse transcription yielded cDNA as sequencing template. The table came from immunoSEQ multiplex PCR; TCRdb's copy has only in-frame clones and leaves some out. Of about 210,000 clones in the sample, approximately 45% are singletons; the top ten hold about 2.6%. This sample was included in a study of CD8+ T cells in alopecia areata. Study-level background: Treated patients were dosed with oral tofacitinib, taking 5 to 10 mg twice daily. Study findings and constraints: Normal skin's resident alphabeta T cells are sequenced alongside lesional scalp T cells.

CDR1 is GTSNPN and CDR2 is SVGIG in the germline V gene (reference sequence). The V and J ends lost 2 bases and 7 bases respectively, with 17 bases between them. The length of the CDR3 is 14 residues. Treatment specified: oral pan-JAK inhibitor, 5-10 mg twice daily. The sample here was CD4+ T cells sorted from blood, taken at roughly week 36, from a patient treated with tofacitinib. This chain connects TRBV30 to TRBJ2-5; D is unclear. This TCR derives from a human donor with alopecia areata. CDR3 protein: CAWSSSPARWTQYF. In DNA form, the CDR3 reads TGTGCCTGGAGTTCCTCCCCCGCCCGGTGGACCCAGTACTTC.